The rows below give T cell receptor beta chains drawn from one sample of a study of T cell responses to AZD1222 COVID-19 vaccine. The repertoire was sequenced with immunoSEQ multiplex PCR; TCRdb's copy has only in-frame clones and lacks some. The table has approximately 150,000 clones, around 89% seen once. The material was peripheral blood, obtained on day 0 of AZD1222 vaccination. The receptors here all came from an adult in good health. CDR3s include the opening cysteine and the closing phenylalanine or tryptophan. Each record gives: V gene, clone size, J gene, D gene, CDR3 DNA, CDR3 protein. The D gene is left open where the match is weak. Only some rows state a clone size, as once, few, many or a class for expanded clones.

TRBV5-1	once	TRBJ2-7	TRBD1	TGCGCCAGCAGCTTGGGACAGGGGAAGACGACCTACGAGCAGTACTTC	CASSLGQGKTTYEQYF
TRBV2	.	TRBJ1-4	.	TGTGCCAGCACTCGGGGGATCGGTGAAAAACTGTTTTTT	CASTRGIGEKLFF
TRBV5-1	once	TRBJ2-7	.	TGCGCCAGCAGCTCCGCCTACGATACCTACGAGCAGTACTTC	CASSSAYDTYEQYF
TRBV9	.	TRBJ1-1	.	TGTGCCAGCAGCGTACATCTCTCGGGTAGCACTGAAGCTTTCTTT	CASSVHLSGSTEAFF
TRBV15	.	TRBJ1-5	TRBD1	TGTGCCACCAGCGGGGACCGGGACAGGGTAAGCAATCAGCCCCAGCATTTT	CATSGDRDRVSNQPQHF
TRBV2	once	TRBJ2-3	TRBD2	TGTGCCAGCAGTGAGAGAGCGGGGATCACAGATACGCAGTATTTT	CASSERAGITDTQYF
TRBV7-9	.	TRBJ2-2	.	TGTGCCAGCAGCTCCGGGACTCTATACACCGGGGAGCTGTTTTTT	CASSSGTLYTGELFF
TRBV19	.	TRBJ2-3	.	TGTGCCAGTAAAAAGGGGGGGGCTGGGTCAGATACGCAGTATTTT	CASKKGGAGSDTQYF
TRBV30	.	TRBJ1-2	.	TGTGCCTGGAGCCAGGGAGCTAACTATGGCTACACCTTC	CAWSQGANYGYTF
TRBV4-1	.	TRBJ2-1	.	TGCGCCAGCAGCCAAGGTCTTTACAATGAGCAGTTCTTC	CASSQGLYNEQFF
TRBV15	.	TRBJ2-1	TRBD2	TGTGCCACCCGGGGGGGGTCGAGCTCCTACAATGAGCAGTTCTTC	CATRGGSSSYNEQFF
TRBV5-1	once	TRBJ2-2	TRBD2	TGCGCCAGCAGCTACCCAGCGGGGGAGGGCACCGGGGAGCTGTTTTTT	CASSYPAGEGTGELFF
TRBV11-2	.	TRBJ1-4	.	TGTGCCAGCAGGCTAGGGTTGGGGAAACTGTTTTTT	CASRLGLGKLFF
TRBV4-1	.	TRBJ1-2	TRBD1	TGCGCCAGCAGCCAAGGGACAGGGATGGGCTATGGCTACACCTTC	CASSQGTGMGYGYTF
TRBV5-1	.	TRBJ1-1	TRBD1	TGCGCCAGCAGCTTGGGGACAGGGGGGCGTTACACTGAAGCTTTCTTT	CASSLGTGGRYTEAFF
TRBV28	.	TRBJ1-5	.	TGTGCCAGCAGTTTACTCCGCAGGCAGCCCCAGCATTTT	CASSLLRRQPQHF
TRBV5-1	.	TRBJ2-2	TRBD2	TGCGCCAGCAGCTTGCGCGGGGGAGCGAACACCGGGGAGCTGTTTTTT	CASSLRGGANTGELFF
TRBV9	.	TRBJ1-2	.	TGTGCCAGCAGCGTAGTGCCGGATTATGGCTACACCTTC	CASSVVPDYGYTF
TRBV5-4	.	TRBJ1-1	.	TGTGCCAGCAGCTTGGACCAAAACACTGAAGCTTTCTTT	CASSLDQNTEAFF
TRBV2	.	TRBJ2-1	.	TGTGCCAGCAGGGGTCCAATTATGGAGCAGTTCTTC	CASRGPIMEQFF
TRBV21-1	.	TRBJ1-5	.	TGTGCCAGCAGCAAGGAGGGACAGCGACATCAGCCCCAGCATTTT	CASSKEGQRHQPQHF
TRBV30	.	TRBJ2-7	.	TGTGCCTGCTTAAGTCGAGGTGGCTACGAGCAGTACTTC	CACLSRGGYEQYF
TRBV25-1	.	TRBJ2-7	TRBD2	TGTGCCAGCAGTGAATCTAACGGGGGGGATTCCTACGAGCAGTACTTC	CASSESNGGDSYEQYF
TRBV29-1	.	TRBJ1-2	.	TGCAGCGTTACCCGGGCCCCGTCCAACTATGGCTACACCTTC	CSVTRAPSNYGYTF
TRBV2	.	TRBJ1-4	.	TGTGCCAGCCGAGCCACCAAGGTGGAAAAACTGTTTTTT	CASRATKVEKLFF
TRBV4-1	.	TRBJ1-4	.	TGCGCCAGCAGCCAAGCCGGGGGCGTCTTCCCTAATGAAAAACTGTTTTTT	CASSQAGGVFPNEKLFF
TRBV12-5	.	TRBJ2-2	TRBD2	TGTGCTAGTGGTTTGGAGAGCGGGGGCACCGGGGAGCTGTTTTTT	CASGLESGGTGELFF
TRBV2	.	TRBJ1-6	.	TGTGCCAGCAACGGGGATAATTCACCCCTCCACTTT	CASNGDNSPLHF
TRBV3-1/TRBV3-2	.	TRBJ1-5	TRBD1	TGTGCCAGCAGCCAGTCGGGACAGGGACGATGGCCCCAGCATTTT	CASSQSGQGRWPQHF
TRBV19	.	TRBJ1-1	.	TGTGCCAGTAGTATAATTTTAAAAGGACAGCCCACTGAAGCTTTCTTT	CASSIILKGQPTEAFF
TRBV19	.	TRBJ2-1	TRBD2	TGTGCCAGCGGACTAGCGGGAGGGGATGAGCAGTTCTTC	CASGLAGGDEQFF
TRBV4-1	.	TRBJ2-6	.	TGCGCCAGCAGCCAAGATAGGCGCAGGGGATCTCCCAACTCTGGGGCCAACGTCCTGACTTTC	CASSQDRRRGSPNSGANVLTF
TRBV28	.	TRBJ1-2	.	TGTGCCAGCAGTTCTAAAGGCTACACCTTC	CASSSKGYTF
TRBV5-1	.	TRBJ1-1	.	TGCGCCAGCAGCTTGGAGGGGCCTAGTGAAGCTTTCTTT	CASSLEGPSEAFF
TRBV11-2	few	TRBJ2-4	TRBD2	TGTGCCAGCAGCCCTAGCGGGGGGGCAGAAAACATTCAGTACTTC	CASSPSGGAENIQYF
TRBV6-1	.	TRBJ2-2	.	TGTGCCAGCAGTGAACCGGCGAGACCCTACCCCGGGGAGCTGTTTTTT	CASSEPARPYPGELFF
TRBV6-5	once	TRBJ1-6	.	TGTGCCAGCACCAACCTTCAGGGGACCAATTCACCCCTCCACTTT	CASTNLQGTNSPLHF